This TCR beta chain was recorded in a study of cytomegalovirus exposure and HLA in healthy donors. Study-wide results and caveats: The study assumed roughly uniform donor sequencing depth for presence/absence analyses. The authors listed 150 to 200 TCR beta chains as cytomegalovirus-associated.

PCR involved 60 Vbeta and 13 Jbeta primers. Sequenced by immunoSEQ multiplex PCR; TCRdb stores in-frame clones only, minus some. The sample contains under 200,000 clones, more than 60% of which appear only once. Concerning this clone itself: Its specificity is not known.

Per the germline V gene, CDR1 is MDHEN and CDR2 is SYDVKM. With V trimmed by 6 bases and J by 9 bases, 5 bases remained unmatched. CDR3 size: 12 residues. The chain carries TRBV28 and TRBJ2-1; 7 bases line up with TRBD1. The sequence came from a female donor in good health and CMV-seronegative. Sequenced: PBMCs. CDR3 DNA sequence: TGTGCCAGCAGCCAGGACAGGTTTGAGCAGTTCTTC. It encodes CASSQDRFEQFF.